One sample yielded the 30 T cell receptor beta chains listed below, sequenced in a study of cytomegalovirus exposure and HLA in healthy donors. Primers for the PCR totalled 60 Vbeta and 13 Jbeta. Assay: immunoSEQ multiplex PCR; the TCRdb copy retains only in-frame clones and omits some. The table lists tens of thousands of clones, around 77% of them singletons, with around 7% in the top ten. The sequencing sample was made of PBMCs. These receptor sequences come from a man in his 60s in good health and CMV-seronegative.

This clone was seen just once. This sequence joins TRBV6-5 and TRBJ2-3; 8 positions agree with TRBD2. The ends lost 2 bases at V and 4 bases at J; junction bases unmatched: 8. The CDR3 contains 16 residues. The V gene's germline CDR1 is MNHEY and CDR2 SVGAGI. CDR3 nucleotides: TGTGCCAGCAGTTACGGCCTCGGGAGGGGTGCAGATACGCAGTATTTT. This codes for CASSYGLGRGADTQYF.

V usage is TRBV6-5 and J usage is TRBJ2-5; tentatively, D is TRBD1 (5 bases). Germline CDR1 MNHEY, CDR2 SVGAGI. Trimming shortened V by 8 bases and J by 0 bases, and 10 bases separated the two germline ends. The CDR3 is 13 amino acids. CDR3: CASATGYQETQYF. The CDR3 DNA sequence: TGTGCCAGCGCCACAGGTTACCAAGAGACCCAGTACTTC.

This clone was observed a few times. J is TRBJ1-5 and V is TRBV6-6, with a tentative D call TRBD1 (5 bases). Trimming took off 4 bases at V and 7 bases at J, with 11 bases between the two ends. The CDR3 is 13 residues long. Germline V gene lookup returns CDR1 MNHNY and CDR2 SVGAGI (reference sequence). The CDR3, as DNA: TGTGCCAGCAGTTCCGGGACTCTCCAGCCCCAGCATTTT. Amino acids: CASSSGTLQPQHF.

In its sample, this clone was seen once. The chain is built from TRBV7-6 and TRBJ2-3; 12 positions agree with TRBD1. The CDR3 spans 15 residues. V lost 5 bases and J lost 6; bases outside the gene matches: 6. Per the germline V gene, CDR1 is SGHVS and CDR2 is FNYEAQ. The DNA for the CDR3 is TGTGCCAGCAGCCGATCCGGGACAGGGGGCGATACGCAGTATTTT. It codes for CASSRSGTGGDTQYF. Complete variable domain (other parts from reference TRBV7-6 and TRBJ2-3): GAGVSQSPRYKVTKRGQDVALRCDPISGHVSLYWYRQALGQGPEFLTYFNYEAQQDKSGLPNDRFSAERPEGSISTLTIQRTEQRDSAMYRCASSRSGTGGDTQYFGPGTRLTVL.

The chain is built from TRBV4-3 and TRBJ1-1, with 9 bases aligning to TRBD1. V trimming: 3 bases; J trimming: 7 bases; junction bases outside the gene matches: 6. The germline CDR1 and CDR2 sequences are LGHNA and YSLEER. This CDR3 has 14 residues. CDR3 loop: CASSQTGTGIEAFF. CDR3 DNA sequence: TGCGCCAGCAGCCAGACCGGGACAGGGATTGAAGCTTTCTTT.

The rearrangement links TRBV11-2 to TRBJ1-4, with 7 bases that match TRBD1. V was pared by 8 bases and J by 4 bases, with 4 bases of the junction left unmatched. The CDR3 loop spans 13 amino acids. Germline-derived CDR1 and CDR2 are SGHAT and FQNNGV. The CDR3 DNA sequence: TGTGCCAGCGCCGGGACAGTTAATGAAAAACTGTTTTTT. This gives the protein CASAGTVNEKLFF.

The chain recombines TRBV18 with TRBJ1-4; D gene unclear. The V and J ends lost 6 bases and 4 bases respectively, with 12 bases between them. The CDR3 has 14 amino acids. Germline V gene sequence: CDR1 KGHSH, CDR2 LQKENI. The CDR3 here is CASSLSGSNEKLFF. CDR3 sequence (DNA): TGTGCCAGCTCTCTCAGCGGAAGTAATGAAAAACTGTTTTTT.

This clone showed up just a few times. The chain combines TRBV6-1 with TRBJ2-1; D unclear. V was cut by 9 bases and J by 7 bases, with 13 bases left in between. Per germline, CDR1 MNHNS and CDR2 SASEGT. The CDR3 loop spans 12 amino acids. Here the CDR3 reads CASSWASNEQFF. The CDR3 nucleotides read TGTGCCAGTTCGTGGGCGTCTAATGAGCAGTTCTTC.

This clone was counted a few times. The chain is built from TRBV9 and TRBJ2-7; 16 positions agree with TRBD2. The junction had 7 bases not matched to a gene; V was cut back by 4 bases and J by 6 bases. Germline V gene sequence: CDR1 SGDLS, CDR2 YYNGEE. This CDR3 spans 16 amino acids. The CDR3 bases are TGTGCCAGCAGCTTGGGACTAGCGGGAGGGCCGTCCGAGCAGTACTTC. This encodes CASSLGLAGGPSEQYF.

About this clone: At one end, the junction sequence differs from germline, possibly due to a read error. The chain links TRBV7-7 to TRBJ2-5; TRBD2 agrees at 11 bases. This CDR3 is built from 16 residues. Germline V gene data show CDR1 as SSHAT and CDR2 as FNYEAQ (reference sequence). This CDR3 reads CASSFRLAGGKETQYF. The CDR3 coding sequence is TGTGCTAGCAGCTTCCGGCTAGCGGGGGGCAAAGAGACCCAGTACTTC. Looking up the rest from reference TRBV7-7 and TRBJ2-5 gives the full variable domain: GAGVSQSPRYKVTKRGQDVTLRCDPISSHATLYWYQQALGQGPEFLTYFNYEAQPDKSGLPSDRFSAERPEGSISTLTIQRTEQRDSAMYRCASSFRLAGGKETQYFGPGTRLLVL.

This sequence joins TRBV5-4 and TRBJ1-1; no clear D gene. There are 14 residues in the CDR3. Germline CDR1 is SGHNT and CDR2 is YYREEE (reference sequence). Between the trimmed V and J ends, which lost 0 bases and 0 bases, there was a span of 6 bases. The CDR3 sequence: CASSLVDMNTEAFF. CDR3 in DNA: TGTGCCAGCAGCTTGGTAGATATGAACACTGAAGCTTTCTTT.

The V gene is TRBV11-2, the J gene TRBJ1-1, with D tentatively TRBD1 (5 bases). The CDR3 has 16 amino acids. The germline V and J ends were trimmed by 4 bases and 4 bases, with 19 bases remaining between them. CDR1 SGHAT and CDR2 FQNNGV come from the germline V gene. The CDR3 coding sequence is TGTGCCAGCAGCTCCGCCGGCCACGGGGGGGGCACTGAAGCTTTCTTT. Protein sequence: CASSSAGHGGGTEAFF.

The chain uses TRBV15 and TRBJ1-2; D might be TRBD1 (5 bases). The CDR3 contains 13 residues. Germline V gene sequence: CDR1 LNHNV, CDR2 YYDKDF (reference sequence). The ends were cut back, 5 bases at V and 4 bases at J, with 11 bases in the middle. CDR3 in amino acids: CATSPGVGYGYTF. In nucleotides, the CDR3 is TGTGCCACCAGCCCGGGGGTCGGCTATGGCTACACCTTC.

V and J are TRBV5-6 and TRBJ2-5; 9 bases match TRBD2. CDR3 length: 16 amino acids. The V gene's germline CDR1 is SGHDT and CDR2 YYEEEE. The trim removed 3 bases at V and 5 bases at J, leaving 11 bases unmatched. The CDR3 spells CASSSRGSGGMETQYF. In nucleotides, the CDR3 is TGTGCCAGCAGCTCCCGGGGTAGCGGGGGCATGGAGACCCAGTACTTC.

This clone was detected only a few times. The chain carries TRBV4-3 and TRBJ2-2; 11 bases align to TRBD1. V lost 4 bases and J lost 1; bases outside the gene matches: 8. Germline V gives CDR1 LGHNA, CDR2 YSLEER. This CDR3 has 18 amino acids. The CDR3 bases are TGCGCCAGCAGCCCGGAGGGACAGGGGGTATTGAACACCGGGGAGCTGTTTTTT. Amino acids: CASSPEGQGVLNTGELFF.

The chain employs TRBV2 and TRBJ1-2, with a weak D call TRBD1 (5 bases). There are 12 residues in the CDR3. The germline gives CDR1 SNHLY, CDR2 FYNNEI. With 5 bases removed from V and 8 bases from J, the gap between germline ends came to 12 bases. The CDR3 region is CASSSGLGGYTF. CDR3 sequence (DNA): TGTGCCAGCAGTTCAGGGTTGGGGGGCTACACCTTC.

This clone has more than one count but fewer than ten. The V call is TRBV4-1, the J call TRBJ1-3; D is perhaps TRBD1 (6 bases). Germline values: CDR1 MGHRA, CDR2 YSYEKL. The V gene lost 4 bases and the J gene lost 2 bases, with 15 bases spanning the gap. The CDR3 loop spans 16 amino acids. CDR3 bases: TGCGCCAGCAGCCCGTTGGGGGCGCGGGCTGGAAACACCATATATTTT. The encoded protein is CASSPLGARAGNTIYF.

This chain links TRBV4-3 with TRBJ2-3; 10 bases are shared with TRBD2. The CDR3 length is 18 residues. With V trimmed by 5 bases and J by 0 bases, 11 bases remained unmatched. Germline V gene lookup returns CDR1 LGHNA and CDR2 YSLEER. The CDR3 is CASSAHLAGGRSTDTQYF. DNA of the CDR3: TGCGCCAGCAGCGCACACTTAGCGGGGGGACGTAGCACAGATACGCAGTATTTT.

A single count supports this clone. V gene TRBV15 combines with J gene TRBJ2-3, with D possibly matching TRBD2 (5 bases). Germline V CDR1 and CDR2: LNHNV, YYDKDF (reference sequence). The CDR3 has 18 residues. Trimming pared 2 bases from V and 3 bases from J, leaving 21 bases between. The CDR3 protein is CATSRTLSPSRRTDTQYF. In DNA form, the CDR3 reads TGTGCCACCAGCAGAACTTTGTCGCCTAGCCGGCGTACAGATACGCAGTATTTT.

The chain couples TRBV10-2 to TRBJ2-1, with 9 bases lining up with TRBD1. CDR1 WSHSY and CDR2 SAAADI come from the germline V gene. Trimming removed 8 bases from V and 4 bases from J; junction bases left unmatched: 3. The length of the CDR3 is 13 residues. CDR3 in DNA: TGCGCCAGCGGACAGGGGACGTACAATGAGCAGTTCTTC. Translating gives CASGQGTYNEQFF.

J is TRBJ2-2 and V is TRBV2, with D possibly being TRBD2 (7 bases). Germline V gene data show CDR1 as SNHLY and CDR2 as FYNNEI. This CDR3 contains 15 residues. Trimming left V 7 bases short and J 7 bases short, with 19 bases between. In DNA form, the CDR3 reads TGTGCCAGCACCCCGAGGCGGGGGCTGGGCGGGGAGCTGTTTTTT. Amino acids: CASTPRRGLGGELFF.

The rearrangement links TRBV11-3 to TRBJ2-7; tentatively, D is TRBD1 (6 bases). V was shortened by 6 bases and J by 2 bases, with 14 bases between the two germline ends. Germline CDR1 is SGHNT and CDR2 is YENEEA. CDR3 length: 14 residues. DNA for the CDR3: TGTGCCAGCAGTCCACTTGACAGGCCCTACGAGCAGTACTTC. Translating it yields CASSPLDRPYEQYF.

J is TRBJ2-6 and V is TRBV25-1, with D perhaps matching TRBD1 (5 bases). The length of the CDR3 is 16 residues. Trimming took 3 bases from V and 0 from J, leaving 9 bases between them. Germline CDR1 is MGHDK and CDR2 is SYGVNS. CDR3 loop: CASSDQGSSGANVLTF. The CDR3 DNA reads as TGTGCCAGCAGTGATCAGGGATCCTCTGGGGCCAACGTCCTGACTTTC. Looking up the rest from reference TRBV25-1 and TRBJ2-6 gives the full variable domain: EADIYQTPRYLVIGTGKKITLECSQTMGHDKMYWYQQDPGMELHLIHYSYGVNSTEKGDLSSESTVSRIRTEHFPLTLESARPSHTSQYLCASSDQGSSGANVLTFGAGSRLTVL.

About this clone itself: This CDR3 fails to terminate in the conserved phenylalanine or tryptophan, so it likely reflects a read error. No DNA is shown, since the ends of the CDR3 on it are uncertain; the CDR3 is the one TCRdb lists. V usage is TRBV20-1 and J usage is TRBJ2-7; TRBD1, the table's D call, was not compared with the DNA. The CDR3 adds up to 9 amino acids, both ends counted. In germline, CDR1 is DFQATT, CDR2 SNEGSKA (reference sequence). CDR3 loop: CSAGRQGVL.

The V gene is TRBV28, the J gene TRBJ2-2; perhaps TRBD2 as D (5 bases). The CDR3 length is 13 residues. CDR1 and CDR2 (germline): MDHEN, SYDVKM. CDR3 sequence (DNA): TGTGTTTCCGGGATCTCGAACACCGGGGAGCTGTTTTTT. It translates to CVSGISNTGELFF.

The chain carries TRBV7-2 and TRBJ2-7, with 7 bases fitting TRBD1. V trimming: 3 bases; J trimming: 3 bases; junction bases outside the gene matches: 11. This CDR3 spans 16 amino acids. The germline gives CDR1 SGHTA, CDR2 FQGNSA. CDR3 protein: CASSFAGQDERYEQYF. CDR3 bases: TGTGCCAGCAGCTTTGCAGGACAGGACGAACGCTACGAGCAGTACTTC.

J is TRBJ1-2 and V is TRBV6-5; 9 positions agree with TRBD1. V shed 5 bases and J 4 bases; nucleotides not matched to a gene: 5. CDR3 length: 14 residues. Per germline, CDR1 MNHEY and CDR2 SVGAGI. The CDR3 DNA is TGTGCCAGCAGTAATGGACAGGGGATCTATGGCTACACCTTC. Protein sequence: CASSNGQGIYGYTF.

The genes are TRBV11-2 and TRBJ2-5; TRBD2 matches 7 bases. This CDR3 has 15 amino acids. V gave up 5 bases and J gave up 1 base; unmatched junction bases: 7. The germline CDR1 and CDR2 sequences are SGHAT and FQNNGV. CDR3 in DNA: TGTGCCAGCAGCCGGGGAGGGGCGACCCAAGAGACCCAGTACTTC. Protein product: CASSRGGATQETQYF.

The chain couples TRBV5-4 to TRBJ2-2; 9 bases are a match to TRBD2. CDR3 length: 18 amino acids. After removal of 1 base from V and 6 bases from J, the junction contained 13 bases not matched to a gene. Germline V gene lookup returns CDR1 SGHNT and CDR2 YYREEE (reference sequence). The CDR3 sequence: CASSLYWRGGSSPGELFF. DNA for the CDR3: TGTGCCAGCAGCTTGTATTGGCGGGGGGGCTCCTCCCCCGGGGAGCTGTTTTTT.

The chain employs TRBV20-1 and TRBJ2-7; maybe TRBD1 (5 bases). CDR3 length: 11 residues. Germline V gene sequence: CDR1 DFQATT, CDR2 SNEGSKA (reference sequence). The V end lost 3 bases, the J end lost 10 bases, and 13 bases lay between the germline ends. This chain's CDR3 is CSASIPTAQYF. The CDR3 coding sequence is TGCAGTGCTAGCATCCCGACAGCCCAGTACTTC.